This TCR beta chain was identified in a study of blood T cell repertoires in COVID-19. About the study: Some COVID-19 samples were acute and others convalescent; all came from the United States, Italy and Spain.

J was trimmed by 2 bases and V by 6 bases; bases with no gene match: 9. Germline CDR1 reads GTSNPN; CDR2 reads SVGIG (reference sequence). The CDR3 extends over 16 amino acids. Only in-frame clones appear in the TCRdb table, and some are missing; sequencing was by immunoSEQ multiplex PCR. The sample has some 51,000 clones, approximately 89% seen once. The receptor's source is a man between 50 and 59 years old with acute or convalescent COVID-19. The chain uses TRBV30 and TRBJ1-4, with TRBD1 matching 10 bases. Source material: peripheral blood. CDR3 amino acids: CACLDRGRGTNEKLFF. DNA of the CDR3: TGTGCCTGCCTCGACAGGGGGCGAGGGACTAATGAAAAACTGTTTTTT.